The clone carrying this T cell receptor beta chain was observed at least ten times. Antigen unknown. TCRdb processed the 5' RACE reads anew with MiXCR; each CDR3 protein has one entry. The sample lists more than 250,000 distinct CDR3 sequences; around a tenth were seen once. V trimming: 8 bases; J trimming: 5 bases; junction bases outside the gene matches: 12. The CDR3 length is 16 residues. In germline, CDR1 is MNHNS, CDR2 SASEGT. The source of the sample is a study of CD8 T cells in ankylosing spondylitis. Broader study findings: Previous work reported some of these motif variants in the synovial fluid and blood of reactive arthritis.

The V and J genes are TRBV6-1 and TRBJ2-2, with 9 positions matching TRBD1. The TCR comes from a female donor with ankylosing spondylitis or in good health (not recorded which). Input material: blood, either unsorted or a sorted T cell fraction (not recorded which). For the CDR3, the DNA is TGTGCCAGCGATACACTACAGGGGGCAGATACCGGGGAGCTGTTTTTT. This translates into CASDTLQGADTGELFF.